A selection of T cell receptor beta chains follows, all from one sample in a study of cytomegalovirus exposure and HLA in healthy donors. TCRdb keeps only in-frame clones here, not all; method: immunoSEQ multiplex PCR. This repertoire shows just under 95,000 clones, 81% found once; its top ten account for roughly 1.3%. The sequenced material came from PBMCs. Source of these receptors: a girl aged 2 to 10 in good health and CMV-seropositive. Both conserved end residues are part of each CDR3. D genes are given only for firm matches. Clone size is given for some rows only: seen once, a few or many times, or a class if the clone is expanded.

>TRBD1|TRBV28|once|TRBJ1-5
CASSDRVGQPQHF
TGTGCCAGCAGCGACAGGGTCGGACAGCCCCAGCATTTT
>-|TRBV28|-|TRBJ1-5
CASSLGPAASAGQPQHF
TGTGCCAGCAGTTTAGGCCCGGCAGCCTCGGCGGGTCAGCCCCAGCATTTT
>TRBD1|TRBV28|-|TRBJ1-1
CASSQGQGWAEAFF
TGTGCCAGCAGTCAGGGACAGGGGTGGGCTGAAGCTTTCTTT
>TRBD1|TRBV6-1|-|TRBJ2-4
CASEQGAGKNIQYF
TGTGCCAGCGAACAGGGGGCTGGCAAAAACATTCAGTACTTC
>-|TRBV19|-|TRBJ1-1
CASTPSGVNTEAFF
TGTGCCAGTACTCCCTCCGGGGTCAACACTGAAGCTTTCTTT
>-|TRBV15|-|TRBJ1-4
CATSRGRPSTNEKLFF
TGTGCCACCAGCAGAGGGAGACCTTCAACTAATGAAAAACTGTTTTTT
>TRBD2|TRBV30|-|TRBJ2-3
CAWSVRASGSRDTQYF
TGTGCCTGGAGTGTAAGGGCTAGCGGGAGCCGGGATACGCAGTATTTT
>TRBD2|TRBV6-6|-|TRBJ2-1
CASSRPGTSNHNEQFF
TGTGCCAGCAGTAGACCCGGGACTAGCAACCACAATGAGCAGTTCTTC
>-|TRBV6-6|once|TRBJ1-6
CASSYLIGLNNSPLHF
TGTGCCAGCAGTTACCTAATTGGACTGAATAATTCACCCCTCCACTTT
>TRBD2|TRBV6-5|-|TRBJ2-7
CASSSPGLADEQYF
TGTGCCAGCAGCAGTCCGGGACTAGCAGACGAGCAGTACTTC
>TRBD1|TRBV10-3|-|TRBJ1-1
CAIKPGTGGRENTEAFF
TGTGCCATCAAACCCGGGACAGGGGGAAGGGAGAACACTGAAGCTTTCTTT
>TRBD1|TRBV15|-|TRBJ2-7
CATSKGPGQGLYEQYF
TGTGCCACCAGCAAAGGACCGGGACAGGGGTTGTACGAGCAGTACTTC